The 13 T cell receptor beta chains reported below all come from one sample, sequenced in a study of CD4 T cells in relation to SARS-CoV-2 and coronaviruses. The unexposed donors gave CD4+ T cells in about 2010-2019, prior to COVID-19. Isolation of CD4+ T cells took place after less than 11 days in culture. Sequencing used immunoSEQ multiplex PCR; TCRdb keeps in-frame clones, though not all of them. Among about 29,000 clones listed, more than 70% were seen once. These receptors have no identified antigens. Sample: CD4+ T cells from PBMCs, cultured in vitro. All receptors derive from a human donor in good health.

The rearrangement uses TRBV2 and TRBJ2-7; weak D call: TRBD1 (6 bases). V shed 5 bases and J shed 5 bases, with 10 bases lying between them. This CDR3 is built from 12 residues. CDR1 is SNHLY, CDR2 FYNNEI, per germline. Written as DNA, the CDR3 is TGTGCCAGCAGTATACAGGGACACGAGCAGTACTTC. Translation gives CASSIQGHEQYF. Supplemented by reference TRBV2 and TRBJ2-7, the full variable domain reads EPEVTQTPSHQVTQMGQEVILRCVPISNHLYFYWYRQILGQKVEFLVSFYNNEISEKSEIFDDQFSVERPDGSNFTLKIRSTKLEDSAMYFCASSIQGHEQYFGPGTRLTVT.

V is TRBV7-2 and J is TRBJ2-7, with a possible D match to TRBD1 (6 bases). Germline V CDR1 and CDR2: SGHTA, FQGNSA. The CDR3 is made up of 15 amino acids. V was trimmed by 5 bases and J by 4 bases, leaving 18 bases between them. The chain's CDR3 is CASSPTRGSTYEQYF. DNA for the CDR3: TGTGCCAGCAGCCCAACGAGGGGGAGCACGTACGAGCAGTACTTC.

CDR3 nucleotides: TGTGCCAGCAGCGTTGGGGCAAATAGCAATCAGCCCCAGCATTTT. It is translated as CASSVGANSNQPQHF. The rearrangement joins TRBV9 to TRBJ1-5, with a weak D call TRBD1 (5 bases). CDR1 and CDR2 (germline): SGDLS, YYNGEE. V lost 2 bases and J lost 0, with 9 bases in between. The CDR3 covers 15 residues.

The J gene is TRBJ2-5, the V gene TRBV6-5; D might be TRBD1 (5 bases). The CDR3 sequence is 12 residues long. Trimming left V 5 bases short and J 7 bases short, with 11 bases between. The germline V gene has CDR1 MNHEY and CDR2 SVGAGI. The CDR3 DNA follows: TGTGCCAGCAGTCCAGGGCTGGGGACCCAGTACTTC. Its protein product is CASSPGLGTQYF.

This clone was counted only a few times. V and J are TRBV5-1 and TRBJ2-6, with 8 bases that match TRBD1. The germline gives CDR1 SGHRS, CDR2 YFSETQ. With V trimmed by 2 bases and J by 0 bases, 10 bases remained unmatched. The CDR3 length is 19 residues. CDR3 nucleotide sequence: TGCGCCAGCAGCTTCTATGGACAGGGATTGCTCTCTGGGGCCAACGTCCTGACTTTC. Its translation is CASSFYGQGLLSGANVLTF.

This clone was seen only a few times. The CDR3 DNA is TGCGCCAGCAGCTTGGGTCAAATGGGGTTCCAAGAGACCCAGTACTTC. The encoded protein is CASSLGQMGFQETQYF. This chain connects TRBV5-1 to TRBJ2-5; unclear D gene. The germline gives CDR1 SGHRS, CDR2 YFSETQ. V was clipped by 0 bases and J by 1 base, with 13 bases between them. The CDR3 runs 16 residues.

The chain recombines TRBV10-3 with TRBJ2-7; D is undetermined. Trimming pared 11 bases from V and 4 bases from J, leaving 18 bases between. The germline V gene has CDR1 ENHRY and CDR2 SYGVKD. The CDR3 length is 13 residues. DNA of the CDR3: TGTGCCTCGAGCAACCTTATCCTATACGAGCAGTACTTC. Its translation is CASSNLILYEQYF.

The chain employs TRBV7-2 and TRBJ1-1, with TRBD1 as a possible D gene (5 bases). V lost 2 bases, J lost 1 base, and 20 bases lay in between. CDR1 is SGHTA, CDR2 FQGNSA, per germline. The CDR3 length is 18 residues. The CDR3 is CASSLRWEVQGTNTEAFF. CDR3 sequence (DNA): TGTGCCAGCAGCTTAAGGTGGGAGGTGCAGGGAACGAACACTGAAGCTTTCTTT.

The CDR3 DNA reads TGTGCCAGCAGCGCCCCAAAGGCGGGAGGAACGGACAATGAGCAGTTCTTC. Translated, it gives CASSAPKAGGTDNEQFF. This sequence joins TRBV9 and TRBJ2-1; 8 bases are a match to TRBD2. The CDR3 consists of 17 residues. The trim removed 3 bases at V and 5 bases at J, leaving 13 bases unmatched. The germline V gene has CDR1 SGDLS and CDR2 YYNGEE.

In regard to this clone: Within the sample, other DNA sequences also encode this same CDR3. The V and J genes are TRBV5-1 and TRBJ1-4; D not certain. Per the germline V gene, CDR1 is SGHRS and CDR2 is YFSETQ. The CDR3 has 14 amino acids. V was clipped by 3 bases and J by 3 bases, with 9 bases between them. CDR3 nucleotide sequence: TGCGCCAGCAGCTCGGGTGAGGCTAATGAAAAACTGTTTTTT. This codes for CASSSGEANEKLFF.

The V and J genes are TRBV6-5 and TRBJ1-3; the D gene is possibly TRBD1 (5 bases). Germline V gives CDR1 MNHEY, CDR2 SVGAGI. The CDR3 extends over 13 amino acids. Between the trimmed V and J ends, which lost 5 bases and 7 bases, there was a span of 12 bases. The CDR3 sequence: CASSPPGRNTIYF. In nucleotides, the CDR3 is TGTGCCAGCAGTCCGCCGGGACGGAACACCATATATTTT.

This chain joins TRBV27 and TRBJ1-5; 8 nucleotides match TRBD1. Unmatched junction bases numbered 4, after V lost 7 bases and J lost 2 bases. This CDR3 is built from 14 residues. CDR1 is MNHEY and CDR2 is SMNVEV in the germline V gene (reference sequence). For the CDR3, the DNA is TGTGCCAGCAACCCGACAGGGGGCAATCAGCCCCAGCATTTT. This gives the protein CASNPTGGNQPQHF.

As DNA, the CDR3 is TGTGCCAGCAGCTTAGTGGGGGGAGAGCAGTTCTTC. It translates to CASSLVGGEQFF. This rearrangement joins TRBV11-2 to TRBJ2-1, with D possibly TRBD2 on 6 matching bases. The CDR3 extends over 12 amino acids. Germline CDR1 reads SGHAT; CDR2 reads FQNNGV. V was pared by 1 base and J by 10 bases, with 8 bases between. Full variable domain (remainder filled in from reference TRBV11-2 and TRBJ2-1): EAGVAQSPRYKIIEKRQSVAFWCNPISGHATLYWYQQILGQGPKLLIQFQNNGVVDDSQLPKDRFSAERLKGVDSTLKIQPAKLEDSAVYLCASSLVGGEQFFGPGTRLTVL.